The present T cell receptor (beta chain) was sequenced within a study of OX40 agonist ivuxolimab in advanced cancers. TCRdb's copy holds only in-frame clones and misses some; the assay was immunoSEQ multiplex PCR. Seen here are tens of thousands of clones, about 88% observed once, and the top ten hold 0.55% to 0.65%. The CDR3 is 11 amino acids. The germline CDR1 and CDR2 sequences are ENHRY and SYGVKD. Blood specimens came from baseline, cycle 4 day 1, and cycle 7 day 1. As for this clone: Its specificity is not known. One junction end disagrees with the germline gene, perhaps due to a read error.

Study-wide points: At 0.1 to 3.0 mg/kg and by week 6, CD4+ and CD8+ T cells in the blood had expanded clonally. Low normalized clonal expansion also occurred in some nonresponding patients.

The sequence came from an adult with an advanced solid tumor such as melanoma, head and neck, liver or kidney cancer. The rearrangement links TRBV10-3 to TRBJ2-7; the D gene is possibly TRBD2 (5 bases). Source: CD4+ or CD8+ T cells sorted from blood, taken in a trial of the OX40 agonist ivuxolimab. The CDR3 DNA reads TGTGCCATCAGGGACTCCCACGAGCAGTACTTC. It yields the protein CAIRDSHEQYF.